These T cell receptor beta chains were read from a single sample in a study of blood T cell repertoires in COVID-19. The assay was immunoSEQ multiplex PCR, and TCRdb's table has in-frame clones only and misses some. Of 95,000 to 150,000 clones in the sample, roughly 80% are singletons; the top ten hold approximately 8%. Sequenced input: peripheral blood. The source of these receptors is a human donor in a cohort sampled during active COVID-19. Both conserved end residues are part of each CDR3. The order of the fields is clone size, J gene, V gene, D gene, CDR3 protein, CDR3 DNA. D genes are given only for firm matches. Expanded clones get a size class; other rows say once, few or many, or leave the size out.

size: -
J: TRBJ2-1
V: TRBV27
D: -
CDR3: CASSLYPRNEQFF
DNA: TGTGCCAGCAGTTTATATCCGAGGAATGAGCAGTTCTTC

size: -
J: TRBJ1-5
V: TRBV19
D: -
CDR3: CASSLQGRGNQPQHF
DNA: TGTGCCAGTAGTCTTCAGGGAAGGGGCAATCAGCCCCAGCATTTT

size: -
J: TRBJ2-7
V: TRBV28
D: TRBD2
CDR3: CASRSPGLAGDEQYF
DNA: TGTGCCAGCAGATCCCCGGGACTAGCGGGAGACGAGCAGTACTTC

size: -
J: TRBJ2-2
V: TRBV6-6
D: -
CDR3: CASSYSGDTGELFF
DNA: TGTGCCAGCAGTTACTCTGGAGACACCGGGGAGCTGTTTTTT

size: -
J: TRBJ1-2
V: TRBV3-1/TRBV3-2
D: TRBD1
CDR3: CASSQAVWTGLSF
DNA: TGTGCCAGCAGCCAAGCGGTATGGACAGGGCTCTCCTTC

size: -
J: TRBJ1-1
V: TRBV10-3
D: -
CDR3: CAINRQVNTEAFF
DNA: TGTGCCATCAACAGACAGGTGAACACTGAAGCTTTCTTT

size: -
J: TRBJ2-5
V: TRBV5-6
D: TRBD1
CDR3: CASSQDRGAQETQYF
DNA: TGTGCCAGCAGCCAGGACAGGGGGGCCCAAGAGACCCAGTACTTC

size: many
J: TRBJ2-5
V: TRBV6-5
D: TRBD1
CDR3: CASITGGRQTQYF
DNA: TGTGCCAGCATCACAGGGGGCCGGCAGACCCAGTACTTC

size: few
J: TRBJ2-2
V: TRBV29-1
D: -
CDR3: CSVELAQNTGELFF
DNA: TGCAGCGTTGAACTGGCCCAGAACACCGGGGAGCTGTTTTTT

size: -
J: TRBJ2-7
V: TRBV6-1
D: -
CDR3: CASSETGKDYEQYF
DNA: TGTGCCAGCAGTGAAACAGGGAAGGATTACGAGCAGTACTTC

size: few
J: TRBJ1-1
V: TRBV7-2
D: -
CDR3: CASSLRGGDTEAFF
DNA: TGTGCCAGCAGCTTAAGAGGCGGGGACACTGAAGCTTTCTTT

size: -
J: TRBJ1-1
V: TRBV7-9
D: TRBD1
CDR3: CASGGGTNTEAFF
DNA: TGTGCCAGCGGAGGGGGCACGAACACTGAAGCTTTCTTT

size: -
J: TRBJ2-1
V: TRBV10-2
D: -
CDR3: CASRGGDNEQFF
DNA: TGCGCCAGCAGAGGGGGGGACAATGAGCAGTTCTTC

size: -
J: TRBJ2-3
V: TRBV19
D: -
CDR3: CASSTTASSTDTQYF
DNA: TGTGCCAGTAGTACCACAGCATCTAGCACAGATACGCAGTATTTT

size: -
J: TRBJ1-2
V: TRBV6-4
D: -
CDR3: CASSDRRKAGAF
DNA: TGTGCCAGCAGTGATAGGAGAAAGGCGGGGGCCTTC

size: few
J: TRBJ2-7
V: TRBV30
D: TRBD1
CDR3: CAWTRDRGYEQYF
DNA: TGTGCCTGGACCAGGGACAGGGGCTACGAGCAGTACTTC

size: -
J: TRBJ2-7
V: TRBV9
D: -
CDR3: CASSVFRLSSF
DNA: TGTGCCAGCAGCGTCTTCAGGTTATCCTCTTTC

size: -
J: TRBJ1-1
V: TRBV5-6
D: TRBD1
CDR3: CASTQDRGRGRNTEAFF
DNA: TGTGCCAGCACCCAAGACAGGGGGCGTGGGAGGAACACTGAAGCTTTCTTT

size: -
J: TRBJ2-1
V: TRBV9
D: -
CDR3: CASSASVGGESLNEQFF
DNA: TGTGCCAGCAGCGCCAGCGTTGGGGGCGAATCCCTCAATGAGCAGTTCTTC

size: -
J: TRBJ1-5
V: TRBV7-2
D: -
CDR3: CASSPANTGIQPQHF
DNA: TGTGCCAGCAGCCCAGCCAATACAGGGATTCAGCCCCAGCATTTT

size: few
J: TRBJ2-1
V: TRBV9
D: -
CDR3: CASSVWPSDGNEQFF
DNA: TGTGCCAGCAGCGTATGGCCTAGCGATGGCAATGAGCAGTTCTTC

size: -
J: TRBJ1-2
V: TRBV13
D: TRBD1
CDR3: CASSDRQGFRGYTF
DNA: TGTGCCAGCAGCGATAGACAGGGCTTCAGGGGCTACACCTTC

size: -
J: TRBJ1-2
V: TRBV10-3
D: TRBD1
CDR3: CAISELDRGPGYTF
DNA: TGTGCCATCAGTGAGTTGGACAGGGGCCCTGGCTACACCTTC

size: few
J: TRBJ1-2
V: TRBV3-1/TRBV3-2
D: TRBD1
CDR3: CASSLFTGEDGYTF
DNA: TGTGCCAGCAGCCTCTTCACAGGGGAAGATGGCTACACCTTC

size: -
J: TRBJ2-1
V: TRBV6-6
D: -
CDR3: CASMEGVSSYNEQFF
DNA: TGTGCCAGCATGGAAGGGGTTAGCTCCTACAATGAGCAGTTCTTC

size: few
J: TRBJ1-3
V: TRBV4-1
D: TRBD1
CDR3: CASSDRGLSGNTIYF
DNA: TGCGCCAGCAGCGACAGGGGCCTCTCTGGAAACACCATATATTTT

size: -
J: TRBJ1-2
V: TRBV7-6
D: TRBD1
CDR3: CASSLAGPGGDYGYTF
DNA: TGTGCCAGCAGCTTAGCGGGTCCAGGGGGCGACTATGGCTACACCTTC

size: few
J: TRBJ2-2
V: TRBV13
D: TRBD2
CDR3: CASSLRLADGELFF
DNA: TGTGCCAGCAGCTTAAGACTAGCGGACGGGGAGCTGTTTTTT

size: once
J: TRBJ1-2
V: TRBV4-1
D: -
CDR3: CASSQEGSTYGYTF
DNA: TGCGCCAGCAGCCAAGAGGGCAGTACCTATGGCTACACCTTC

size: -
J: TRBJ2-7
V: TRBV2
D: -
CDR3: CASGRVGSSYEQYF
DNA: TGTGCCAGCGGTAGGGTGGGGAGCTCCTACGAGCAGTACTTC

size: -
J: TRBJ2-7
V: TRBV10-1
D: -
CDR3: CASSSRFPGEQYF
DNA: TGCGCCAGCAGTAGTCGATTCCCCGGGGAGCAGTACTTC

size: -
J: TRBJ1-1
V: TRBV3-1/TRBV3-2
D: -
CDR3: CASSQEPTYTEAFF
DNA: TGTGCCAGCAGCCAAGAGCCCACTTACACTGAAGCTTTCTTT

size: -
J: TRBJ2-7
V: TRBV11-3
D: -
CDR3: CASSLRESSYEQYF
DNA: TGTGCCAGCAGCTTACGGGAGAGCTCCTACGAGCAGTACTTC

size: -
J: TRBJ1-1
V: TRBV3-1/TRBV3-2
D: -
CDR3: CASSQGGRAFF
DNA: TGTGCCAGCAGCCAAGGAGGAAGGGCTTTCTTT

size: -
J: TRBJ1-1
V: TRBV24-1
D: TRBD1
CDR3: CATRTGQGATEAFF
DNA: TGTGCCACCAGGACGGGACAGGGGGCCACTGAAGCTTTCTTT

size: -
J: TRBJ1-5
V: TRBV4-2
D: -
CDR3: CASSQALRGDSNQPQHF
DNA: TGTGCCAGCAGCCAAGCCCTTCGAGGAGATAGCAATCAGCCCCAGCATTTT

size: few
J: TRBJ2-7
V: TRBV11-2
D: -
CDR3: CASSPSLSEQYF
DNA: TGTGCCAGCAGCCCCTCTCTATCCGAGCAGTACTTC